This T cell receptor beta chain was profiled in a study of cytomegalovirus exposure and HLA in healthy donors. Turning to this clone: Its specificity is not known.

Whole-study findings and limits: A missense DCLRE1C variant was associated with V- and J-gene trimming of TCR beta chains in a later analysis, and an independent cohort replicated the association. An analysis was carried out later, and it reportedly showed fewer N-insertions in an Asian-associated ancestry cluster than the approximately 610-donor mean. Associated with HLA alleles at 0.05 false discovery rate in a later analysis were about 17,000 TCR beta sequences.

The PCR ran on 60 Vbeta and 13 Jbeta primers. In the authors' methods: Unique TCR beta chains numbered approximately 76 million in a later analysis, with roughly 10 million shared. Profiled with immunoSEQ multiplex PCR; TCRdb holds only in-frame clones, not every one. V, J and clone size were drawn from that table, and D and trimming were deduced from the DNA. The sample has over 150,000 clones; around 67% are singletons. The sample taken for sequencing was PBMCs. This clonotype was sampled from a woman in her thirties in good health and CMV-seropositive.

The CDR3, as DNA: TGTGCCAGCAGCCGACAGGGAGGAAACAATGAGCAGTTCTTC. The encoded protein is CASSRQGGNNEQFF. The J gene is TRBJ2-1, the V gene TRBV25-1; TRBD1 is a possible D gene (7 bases). The CDR3 totals 14 residues. V lost 6 bases and J lost 5, with 14 bases in between. Germline lookup yields CDR1 MGHDK and CDR2 SYGVNS.